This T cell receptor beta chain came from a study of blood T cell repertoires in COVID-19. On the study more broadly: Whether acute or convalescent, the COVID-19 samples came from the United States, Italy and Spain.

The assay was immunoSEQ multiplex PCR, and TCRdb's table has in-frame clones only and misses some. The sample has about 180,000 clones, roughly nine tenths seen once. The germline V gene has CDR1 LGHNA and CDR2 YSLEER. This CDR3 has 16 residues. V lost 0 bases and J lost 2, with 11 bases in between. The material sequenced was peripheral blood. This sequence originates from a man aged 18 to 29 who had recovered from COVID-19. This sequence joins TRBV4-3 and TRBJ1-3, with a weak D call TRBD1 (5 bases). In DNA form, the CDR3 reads TGCGCCAGCAGCCAAGATCGGTGGGGGGCTGGAAACACCATATATTTT. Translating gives CASSQDRWGAGNTIYF.